What follows describes a single TCR beta chain. The antigen it recognizes is unknown. Base qualities were left out, and no much larger clone turns up one base away. This entry is derived from a study of OX40 agonist ivuxolimab in advanced cancers. The study in broad terms: Ivuxolimab was a fully human IgG2 agonistic monoclonal antibody targeting the costimulatory receptor OX40 (CD134). Prior anti-PD-1, anti-PD-L1 or anti-CTLA-4 therapy was permitted, and 40% to 50% of dose-escalation patients had received checkpoint inhibitors. The dose-escalation cohort was about 83% male with a mean age of 60 years, ranging from roughly 23 to 80. Intravenous ivuxolimab was administered to patients every 2 weeks at six dose levels: 0.01, 0.1, 0.3, 1.5, 3 and 10 mg/kg. Of the approximately 54 dose-escalation patients, hepatocellular carcinoma was present in 19, melanoma in about 15, renal cell carcinoma in 9 and head and neck cancer in 9. The paper covers the monotherapy dose-escalation part of the phase I ivuxolimab trial, which included N of about 56 patients. Partial responses occurred in three dose-escalation patients, of whom one had hepatocellular carcinoma and two had cutaneous melanoma. The purpose of peripheral TCRbeta sequencing was to test whether ivuxolimab changed TCR sequence diversity and led to clonal T-cell expansion. Results the study describes overall, beyond this receptor: Low levels of normalized T-cell clonal expansion were also seen in some nonresponding patients. In partial responders in the 0.1-3.0 mg/kg groups, normalized peripheral clonal expansion was found to be among the lowest, especially among CD8+ T cells. Antigen specificity was not determined for the clonally expanded peripheral T cells. After ivuxolimab, CD8+ T cells had more expanded clones than CD4+ T cells on average. At doses of 0.1 to 3.0 mg/kg, clonal expansion of both CD4+ and CD8+ blood T cells was observed from baseline to week 6.

The V end loses 2 bases and the J end loses 1 base, and a stretch of 8 bases separates them. Per the germline V gene, SGHTA is the CDR1 and FQGTGA is the CDR2. The CDR3, cysteine through phenylalanine, is 14 amino acids long. Only the CDR3 portion is preserved as DNA: 42 bases, with reading frame beginning at the first base. Genomic DNA was extracted from sorted cells for sequencing of the TCRbeta CDR3 region. TCRbeta CDR3 regions were sequenced using the immunoSEQ Assay. TCRdb retrieved this table from immuneACCESS and kept in-frame rearrangements only. Not all clones are present; in checked studies, unresolved V genes account for under half, and no reason is known for the remainder. This sample gives some 43,000 clones in total; more than 75% of them show up just once. The ten largest clonotypes hold around 40% of the sample. Patients with a history of autoimmune disease or receiving systemic immunosuppression were excluded from the trial. Peripheral blood for TCR sequencing was collected from all dose cohorts at baseline, on cycle 4 day 1, and on cycle 7 day 1. Samples came from an open-label, multicenter, first-in-human phase I dose-escalation trial of ivuxolimab. The trial enrolled adults with locally advanced or metastatic head and neck squamous cell, hepatocellular, melanoma or renal cell carcinoma. Before TCR sequencing, CD4+ and CD8+ T cells were separately sorted from peripheral blood.

This TCR was recovered from an adult with an advanced solid tumor such as melanoma, head and neck, liver or kidney cancer. This sample comprised CD4+ or CD8+ T cells sorted from blood, obtained in a trial of the OX40 agonist ivuxolimab. The rearranged chain carries TRBV7-3 and TRBJ2-5, with no confidently assigned D gene. The CDR3 corresponds to CASSLFGGQETQYF. The DNA sequence reads TGTGCCAGCAGCTTATTCGGCGGCCAAGAGACCCAGTACTTC.